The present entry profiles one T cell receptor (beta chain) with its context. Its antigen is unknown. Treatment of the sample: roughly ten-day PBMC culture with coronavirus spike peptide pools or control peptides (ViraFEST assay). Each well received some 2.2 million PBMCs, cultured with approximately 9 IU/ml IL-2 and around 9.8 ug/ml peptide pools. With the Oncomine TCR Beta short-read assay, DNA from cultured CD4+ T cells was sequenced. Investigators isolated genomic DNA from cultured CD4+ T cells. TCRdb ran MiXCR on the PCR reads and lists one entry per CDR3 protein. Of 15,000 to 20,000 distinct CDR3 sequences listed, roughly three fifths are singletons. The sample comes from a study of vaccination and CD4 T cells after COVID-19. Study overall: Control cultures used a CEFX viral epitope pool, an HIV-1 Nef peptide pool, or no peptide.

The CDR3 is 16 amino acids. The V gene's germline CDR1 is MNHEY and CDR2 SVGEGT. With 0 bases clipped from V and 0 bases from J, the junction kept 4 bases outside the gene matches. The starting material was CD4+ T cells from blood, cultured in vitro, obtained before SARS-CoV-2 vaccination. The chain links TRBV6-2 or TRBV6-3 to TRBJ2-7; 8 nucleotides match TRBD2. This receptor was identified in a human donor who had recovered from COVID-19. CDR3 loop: CASSYSRAGVSYEQYF. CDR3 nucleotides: TGTGCCAGCAGTTACTCGAGAGCGGGAGTCTCCTACGAGCAGTACTTC.